The 21 T cell receptor beta chains in this list originate from one sample, sequenced in a study of glioma-infiltrating T cells. TCR alpha and beta CDR3 regions were amplified from RNA using iRepertoire nested multiplex PCR. TCRdb re-analysed the multiplex PCR reads in MiXCR, keeping a single row per CDR3 protein. The sample includes around 170,000 distinct CDR3 sequences, over 40% of them seen just once. Sequenced sample: glioma tissue, nonneoplastic brain tissue, or PBMCs (not recorded which). These receptors all come from a human donor with low-grade glioma or glioblastoma, undergoing nonglioma brain surgery, or in good health (not recorded which).

This clonotype was counted at least ten times. This chain connects TRBV6-1 to TRBJ2-4, with TRBD1 matching 7 bases. Trimming removed 6 bases from V and 6 bases from J; junction bases left unmatched: 8. Germline V gives CDR1 MNHNS, CDR2 SASEGT. The CDR3 has 14 residues. The CDR3 DNA sequence: TGTGCCAGCAGCCCCGGCCGGGACAGAAACATTCAGTACTTC. Protein product: CASSPGRDRNIQYF.

This clonotype was seen at least ten times. The chain combines TRBV15 with TRBJ2-1; unclear D gene. Germline V gene lookup returns CDR1 LNHNV and CDR2 YYDKDF (reference sequence). Trimming left V 1 base short and J 6 bases short, with 10 bases between. The CDR3 is made up of 14 amino acids. The CDR3 protein is CATSRARDLNEQFF. CDR3 bases: TGTGCCACCAGCAGAGCGCGCGACCTCAATGAGCAGTTCTTC.

Comment on this clonotype: This may stem from a read error, because a much larger clone lies one nucleotide away. This chain connects TRBV20-1 to TRBJ2-2, with 10 bases aligning to TRBD2. Germline V gene lookup returns CDR1 DFQATT and CDR2 SNEGSKA (reference sequence). The CDR3 spans 16 residues. The junction had 2 bases not matched to a gene; V was cut back by 1 base and J by 0 bases. The CDR3 DNA reads as TGCAGTGCTAGAGTTAGCGGGGGGACGAACACCGGGGAGCTGTTTTTT. Amino acids: CSARVSGGTNTGELFF.

This clonotype was found a few times. A read error may be the cause here, since a much bigger clone is one base away. The gene calls are TRBV6-1 and TRBJ2-7, with 8 nucleotides matching TRBD2. The CDR3 is 13 residues long. Per germline, CDR1 MNHNS and CDR2 SASEGT. The CDR3 protein is CAGRREERYEQYF. CDR3 DNA sequence: TGTGCCGGCAGGCGGGAGGAACGCTACGAGCAGTACTTC.

As to this clonotype: Since a much larger clone is just one base distant, this may be a read error. This sequence joins TRBV2 and TRBJ1-6, with D maybe TRBD1 (6 bases). V dropped 5 bases and J dropped 10 bases, with 18 bases sitting between them. The germline V gene encodes CDR1 SNHLY and CDR2 FYNNEI. CDR3 length equals 15 residues. CDR3 amino acids: CASSTRQDVRSPLHF. Written as DNA, the CDR3 is TGTGCCAGCAGTACTCGACAGGACGTTAGGTCACCCCTCCACTTT.

This chain joins TRBV10-2 and TRBJ2-3; 9 bases match TRBD2. Trimming took 2 bases from V and 9 from J; bases not matched to a gene: 12. Germline V lookup: CDR1 WSHSY, CDR2 SAAADI. CDR3 length: 16 residues. The CDR3 loop reads CASSEPLSSGGRTQYF. CDR3 in DNA: TGCGCCAGCAGTGAGCCACTAAGTAGCGGGGGCAGGACGCAGTATTTT.

This clonotype has more than one count but fewer than ten. The chain links TRBV2 to TRBJ1-4; 10 nucleotides agree with TRBD1. This CDR3 is 14 amino acids long. V was pared by 6 bases and J by 6 bases, with 4 bases of the junction left unmatched. Per germline, CDR1 SNHLY and CDR2 FYNNEI. This chain's CDR3 is CASRGTGADEKLFF. CDR3 in DNA: TGTGCCAGCAGGGGGACAGGGGCAGATGAAAAACTGTTTTTT.

The rearrangement joins TRBV5-1 to TRBJ1-3; weak D call: TRBD1 (6 bases). The germline V and J ends were trimmed by 8 bases and 0 bases, with 15 bases remaining between them. CDR1 and CDR2 (germline): SGHRS, YFSETQ. The CDR3 length is 15 residues. The CDR3 DNA sequence: TGCGCCAGAAGCACCGGACAGATCTCTGGAAACACCATATATTTT. It translates to CARSTGQISGNTIYF. The full variable domain, completed using reference TRBV5-1 and TRBJ1-3, is KAGVTQTPRYLIKTRGQQVTLSCSPISGHRSVSWYQQTPGQGLQFLFEYFSETQRNKGNFPGRFSGRQFSNSRSEMNVSTLELGDSALYLCARSTGQISGNTIYFGEGSWLTVV.

The chain joins TRBV19 to TRBJ2-1, with TRBD1 as a possible D gene (5 bases). Trimming removed 5 bases from V and 3 bases from J, with 11 bases in between. CDR3 length equals 14 residues. In germline, CDR1 is LNHDA, CDR2 SQIVND (reference sequence). The CDR3 is CASSLRVIYNEQFF. In DNA form, the CDR3 reads TGTGCCAGTAGTCTCAGGGTGATCTACAATGAGCAGTTCTTC.

Remarks on this clonotype: A much larger clonotype is one base distant, so this may be a read error. The J gene is TRBJ1-1, the V gene TRBV6-1; D not certain. Trimming shortened V by 1 base and J by 2 bases, and 8 bases separated the two germline ends. Germline V gene data show CDR1 as MNHNS and CDR2 as SASEGT. The CDR3 length is 14 residues. The CDR3 is CASSEGGPNTEAFF. DNA for the CDR3: TGTGCCAGCAGTGAAGGCGGACCAAACACTGAAGCTTTCTTT.

V gene TRBV12-3 or TRBV12-4 combines with J gene TRBJ1-2, with 7 nucleotides matching TRBD1. CDR3 length: 14 residues. V trimming: 5 bases; J trimming: 5 bases; junction bases outside the gene matches: 8. The chain's CDR3 is CASSRDRVGYGYTF. Here the CDR3 DNA reads TGTGCCAGCAGTCGCGACAGGGTAGGGTATGGCTACACCTTC.

This clonotype has only one observation. A read error may explain this, as a much larger clone is one base away. The chain carries TRBV20-1 and TRBJ1-3, with TRBD1 identical over 10 bases. Germline assignment: CDR1 DFQATT and CDR2 SNEGSKA (reference sequence). Trimming at V came to 4 bases and at J to 5 bases, leaving 8 bases not matched to a gene. The CDR3 is 15 amino acids. The CDR3 sequence: CSAKAPGQGRNTIYF. CDR3 nucleotide sequence: TGCAGTGCTAAAGCTCCGGGACAGGGGAGAAACACCATATATTTT.

On this clonotype: A read error may explain this, as a much larger clone is one base away. J is TRBJ2-3 and V is TRBV7-9; the D gene is possibly TRBD1 (5 bases). V lost 3 bases to trimming and J lost 2 bases, with 12 bases between them. This CDR3 spans 15 amino acids. Germline CDR1 reads SEHNR; CDR2 reads FQNEAQ (reference sequence). CDR3 loop: CASSFKGQTTDTQYF. The CDR3 region has the DNA TGTGCCAGCAGCTTTAAAGGACAAACCACAGATACGCAGTATTTT.

This chain uses TRBV9 with TRBJ1-1, with no clear D. Deletions cut 3 bases from V and 4 bases from J, with 10 bases between. Germline V gives CDR1 SGDLS, CDR2 YYNGEE. The CDR3 has 13 residues. The CDR3 sequence is CASSGGVGTEAFF. CDR3 DNA: TGTGCCAGCAGCGGAGGTGTTGGCACTGAAGCTTTCTTT.

Turning to this clonotype: A much larger clone differs from this one at a single base, so this may be a read error. The chain links TRBV27 to TRBJ2-7; D is possibly TRBD1 (7 bases). Germline loops: CDR1 MNHEY, CDR2 SMNVEV (reference sequence). Trimming took 8 bases from V and 1 from J, leaving 21 bases between them. The CDR3 covers 16 residues. This chain's CDR3 is CASGLLTGAGSYEQYF. The CDR3 DNA reads as TGTGCCAGCGGCCTTCTTACAGGGGCGGGATCCTACGAGCAGTACTTC.

This clonotype was counted a few times. No conserved phenylalanine or tryptophan is present at the end of the CDR3, so a read error is the likely explanation. V is TRBV20-1 and J is TRBJ2-1; TRBD2 agrees at 8 bases. Trimming cost V 0 bases and J 1 base; bases outside gene matches: 5. Per the germline V gene, CDR1 is DFQATT and CDR2 is SNEGSKA (reference sequence). This CDR3 contains 16 residues. DNA for the CDR3: TGCAGTGCTAGAGATATAAAGCGGGAGTCCTACAATGAGCAGTTCTTG. Amino acid sequence: CSARDIKRESYNEQFL.

The genes are TRBV3-1 and TRBJ2-7; D not certain. Deletions cut 0 bases from V and 0 bases from J, with 9 bases between. CDR1 LGHDT and CDR2 YNNKEL come from the germline V gene (reference sequence). The length of the CDR3 is 15 residues. DNA of the CDR3: TGTGCCAGCAGCCAAGATGTGGCTACCTCCTACGAGCAGTACTTC. Translated: CASSQDVATSYEQYF.

The rearrangement uses TRBV5-4 and TRBJ2-7; TRBD1 aligns across 7 bases. With V trimmed by 4 bases and J by 6 bases, 4 bases remained unmatched. The CDR3 extends over 12 amino acids. In germline, CDR1 is SGHNT, CDR2 YYREEE (reference sequence). CDR3 in amino acids: CASSLQGREQYF. CDR3 DNA sequence: TGTGCCAGCAGCCTACAGGGGCGCGAGCAGTACTTC.

This clonotype was recorded at least ten times. V and J are TRBV6-4 and TRBJ2-3, with D unresolved. V was trimmed by 2 bases and J by 4 bases, leaving 7 bases between them. The length of the CDR3 is 13 residues. Germline CDR1 MRHNA, CDR2 SNTAGT. CDR3 nucleotides: TGTGCCAGCAGTGACGAGTCTCCAGATACGCAGTATTTT. Its translation: CASSDESPDTQYF.

The table lists this clonotype with a few counts. This may come from a read error, since a much larger clone is one base off. The chain couples TRBV6-1 to TRBJ2-5; TRBD1 is a possible D gene (7 bases). There are 14 residues in the CDR3. Germline V gives CDR1 MNHNS, CDR2 SASEGT. CDR3 sequence reads: CASSFIRGEETKYF. The CDR3 region has the DNA TGTGCCAGCAGTTTCATCAGGGGGGAAGAGACCAAGTACTTC.

Points on this clonotype: The junction departs from the called germline gene at one end, perhaps through a read error. CDR3: CARSTADSSNQPQHF. The CDR3 bases are TGCGCCCGGAGTACCGCCGACAGTAGCAATCAGCCCCAGCATTTT. The chain has TRBV30 and TRBJ1-5, with D maybe TRBD1 (5 bases). Looked up from germline, CDR1 is GTSNPN and CDR2 is SVGIG (reference sequence). CDR3 length equals 15 residues.